Each of the 11 T cell receptor beta chains below was sequenced from the same sample in a study of radiotherapy plus CTLA-4 blockade in lung cancer. Repertoires were generated with immunoSEQ multiplex PCR, while TCRdb's copy carries only in-frame clones and drops some. The sample gives about 67,000 clones, 65% to 85% of which show up once; around a sixth is in the top ten. Specimen: peripheral blood, collected from a patient treated with radiotherapy plus ipilimumab. The source of these receptors is a human donor with non-small cell lung cancer whose response to radiotherapy plus ipilimumab could not be evaluated. Some clones in this sample may be carry-over from other donors' samples.

The V call is TRBV27, the J call TRBJ2-3; TRBD2 aligns across 10 bases. V shed 3 bases, J shed 2 bases, and the junction held 20 bases outside the gene matches. Germline lookup yields CDR1 MNHEY and CDR2 SMNVEV (reference sequence). This CDR3 has 21 residues. In DNA, the CDR3 is TGTGCCAGCAGTTTCCGCCCCGGGTGGAGCGGGGGGGCCGTAAACACAGATACGCAGTATTTT. It translates to CASSFRPGWSGGAVNTDTQYF.

The chain combines TRBV9 with TRBJ2-5; a possible D gene is TRBD2 (6 bases). Deletions cut 0 bases from V and 7 bases from J, with 16 bases between. The CDR3 runs to 15 residues. Germline V lookup: CDR1 SGDLS, CDR2 YYNGEE. The CDR3 spells CASSVEAGKSRTQYF. CDR3 DNA sequence: TGTGCCAGCAGCGTAGAGGCGGGGAAGTCTCGGACCCAGTACTTC.

For the CDR3, the DNA is TGTGCCAGCAGCCCCGGACTAGCGGGGGGGCAGAATGAGCAGTTCTTC. Translation: CASSPGLAGGQNEQFF. The gene calls are TRBV7-2 and TRBJ2-1; 15 nucleotides match TRBD2. The junction had 6 bases not matched to a gene; V was cut back by 5 bases and J by 7 bases. The germline V gene has CDR1 SGHTA and CDR2 FQGNSA. The CDR3 is made up of 16 amino acids.

The chain links TRBV18 to TRBJ2-1; 9 bases are shared with TRBD1. Germline V gene data show CDR1 as KGHSH and CDR2 as LQKENI. The CDR3 runs 14 residues. The junction had 2 bases not matched to a gene; V was cut back by 1 base and J by 7 bases. This chain's CDR3 is CASSPLTGGNEQFF. CDR3 sequence (DNA): TGTGCCAGCTCACCACTGACAGGGGGGAATGAGCAGTTCTTC.

This clone was observed a handful of times. The chain uses TRBV5-6 and TRBJ2-7; 8 bases fit TRBD2. The CDR3 is 14 amino acids. The ends lost 4 bases at V and 1 base at J; junction bases unmatched: 4. Per the germline V gene, CDR1 is SGHDT and CDR2 is YYEEEE. Here the CDR3 DNA reads TGTGCCAGCAGCGAAAGCGGGGGATCCTACGAGCAGTACTTC. Protein: CASSESGGSYEQYF.

V and J are TRBV7-2 and TRBJ1-2, with 7 nucleotides matching TRBD1. V shed 4 bases, J shed 2 bases, and the junction held 10 bases outside the gene matches. CDR3 length: 16 residues. CDR1 and CDR2 from the germline V gene are SGHTA and FQGNSA. The CDR3 nucleotides read TGTGCCAGCAGCTCAGCGACAGGGATCTTAAACTATGGCTACACCTTC. Translating gives CASSSATGILNYGYTF.

The chain combines TRBV6-1 with TRBJ2-7; D ambiguous. The germline V gene has CDR1 MNHNS and CDR2 SASEGT. With 6 bases removed from V and 3 bases from J, the gap between germline ends came to 15 bases. This CDR3 comprises 14 residues. The CDR3 DNA is TGTGCCAGCAGCCGAGAACCCGGTGGCTACGAGCAGTACTTC. Translating it yields CASSREPGGYEQYF.

The V and J genes are TRBV27 and TRBJ1-4; 7 nucleotides agree with TRBD1. The CDR3 has 14 residues. The V gene end was trimmed by 4 bases and the J gene end by 4 bases; junction bases not matched to a gene: 3. Germline V gene lookup returns CDR1 MNHEY and CDR2 SMNVEV (reference sequence). The CDR3 coding sequence is TGTGCCAGCAGTTCGACAGGGCTTAATGAAAAACTGTTTTTT. Translated: CASSSTGLNEKLFF.

There are a few counts of this clone. The V gene is TRBV5-1, the J gene TRBJ1-1, with 11 bases that match TRBD1. J gave up 4 bases and V 0 bases, and 2 bases lay outside the gene matches. The CDR3 runs 15 residues. Looked up from germline, CDR1 is SGHRS and CDR2 is YFSETQ. Here the CDR3 reads CASSLVGTGGTEAFF. The CDR3 coding sequence is TGCGCCAGCAGCTTGGTCGGGACAGGGGGCACTGAAGCTTTCTTT.

This chain links TRBV27 with TRBJ2-1; 8 bases agree with TRBD1. CDR1 MNHEY and CDR2 SMNVEV come from the germline V gene (reference sequence). Trimming removed 6 bases from V and 5 bases from J; junction bases left unmatched: 9. The CDR3 length is 15 residues. For the CDR3, the DNA is TGTGCCAGCAGCCCTCCGGGCAGGGGGCACAATGAGCAGTTCTTC. Protein: CASSPPGRGHNEQFF.

The J gene is TRBJ2-4, the V gene TRBV5-1, with D perhaps TRBD2 (6 bases). V dropped 4 bases and J dropped 0 bases, with 23 bases sitting between them. Germline V gene data show CDR1 as SGHRS and CDR2 as YFSETQ. The length of the CDR3 is 19 residues. CDR3 DNA sequence: TGCGCCAGCAGCCCACGCGGAGGGTCCGGAAGTCTAGCCAAAAACATTCAGTACTTC. It is translated as CASSPRGGSGSLAKNIQYF. The full variable domain, rest sourced from reference TRBV5-1 and TRBJ2-4, is KAGVTQTPRYLIKTRGQQVTLSCSPISGHRSVSWYQQTPGQGLQFLFEYFSETQRNKGNFPGRFSGRQFSNSRSEMNVSTLELGDSALYLCASSPRGGSGSLAKNIQYFGAGTRLSVL.